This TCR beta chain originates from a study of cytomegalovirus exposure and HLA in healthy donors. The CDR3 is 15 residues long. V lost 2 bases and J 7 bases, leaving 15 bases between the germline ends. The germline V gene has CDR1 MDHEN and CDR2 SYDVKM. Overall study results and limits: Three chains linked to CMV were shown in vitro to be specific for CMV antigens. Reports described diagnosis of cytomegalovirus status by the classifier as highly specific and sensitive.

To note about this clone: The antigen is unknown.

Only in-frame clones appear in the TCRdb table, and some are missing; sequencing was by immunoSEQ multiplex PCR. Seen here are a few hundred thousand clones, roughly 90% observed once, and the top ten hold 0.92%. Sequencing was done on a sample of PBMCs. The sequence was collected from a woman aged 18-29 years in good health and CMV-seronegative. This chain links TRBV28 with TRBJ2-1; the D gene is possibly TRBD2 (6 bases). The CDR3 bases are TGTGCCAGCAGTTTAGCGGGGTCGTTAAAGAATGAGCAGTTCTTC. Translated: CASSLAGSLKNEQFF. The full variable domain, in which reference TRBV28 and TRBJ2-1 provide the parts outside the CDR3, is DVKVTQSSRYLVKRTGEKVFLECVQDMDHENMFWYRQDPGLGLRLIYFSYDVKMKEKGDIPEGYSVSREKKERFSLILESASTNQTSMYLCASSLAGSLKNEQFFGPGTRLTVL.